The next 8 T cell receptor beta chains were all read from a single sample in a study of T-cell reconstitution after alpha-beta-depleted transplantation in children. During its preparation, the TCRbeta library received unique molecular identifiers. TCRdb re-called the PCR reads through MiXCR, storing one row per CDR3 protein. The repertoire holds 400,000 to 450,000 distinct CDR3 sequences, with over 40% as singletons. The sequencing used PBMCs, collected before TCRalphabeta/CD19-depleted stem cell transplant. The source is a girl aged 2-10 years with aplastic anemia, due to receive a stem cell transplant.

This clonotype was seen only a few times. The genes are TRBV5-6 and TRBJ2-4; 10 bases fit TRBD2. Trimming took 4 bases from V and 8 from J; bases not matched to a gene: 9. CDR3 length: 15 amino acids. Per germline, CDR1 SGHDT and CDR2 YYEEEE. In DNA, the CDR3 is TGTGCCAGCAGCCCCACCGGGACTAGCGAGGACATTCAGTACTTC. Residues: CASSPTGTSEDIQYF. The full variable domain, rest sourced from reference TRBV5-6 and TRBJ2-4, is DAGVTQSPTHLIKTRGQQVTLRCSPKSGHDTVSWYQQALGQGPQFIFQYYEEEERQRGNFPDRFSGHQFPNYSSELNVNALLLGDSALYLCASSPTGTSEDIQYFGAGTRLSVL.

This clonotype was seen a few times. The chain is built from TRBV9 and TRBJ2-3; D is ambiguous. Germline V gene sequence: CDR1 SGDLS, CDR2 YYNGEE. V was pared by 0 bases and J by 3 bases, with 11 bases between. This CDR3 is built from 15 residues. The CDR3 sequence: CASSVAVRVTDTQYF. The CDR3 DNA sequence: TGTGCCAGCAGCGTAGCCGTCCGCGTTACAGATACGCAGTATTTT.

The CDR3 coding sequence is TGTGCCTGGGATCCCGGCCATCTTTACGAGCAGTACTTC. Its translation is CAWDPGHLYEQYF. The rearrangement joins TRBV30 to TRBJ2-7; D gene uncertain. The CDR3 is made up of 13 amino acids. Germline V lookup: CDR1 GTSNPN, CDR2 SVGIG (reference sequence). The V end lost 5 bases, the J end lost 4 bases, and 15 bases lay between the germline ends.

This clonotype was counted a few times. This chain joins TRBV28 and TRBJ2-7; D ambiguous. V was clipped by 5 bases and J by 3 bases, with 5 bases between them. Looked up from germline, CDR1 is MDHEN and CDR2 is SYDVKM. The CDR3 is 11 residues long. CDR3 residues: CASSGNYEQYF. CDR3 DNA: TGTGCCAGCAGTGGGAACTACGAGCAGTACTTC.

This clonotype was seen a handful of times. The CDR3 loop is CASSHGTGYEKLFF. In nucleotides, the CDR3 is TGTGCCAGCAGTCACGGGACAGGGTATGAAAAACTGTTTTTT. V and J are TRBV12-3 or TRBV12-4 and TRBJ1-4; 9 nucleotides agree with TRBD1. Trimming took 5 bases from V and 6 from J; bases not matched to a gene: 4. The CDR3 runs to 14 residues.

The V gene is TRBV28, the J gene TRBJ2-7, with a tentative D call TRBD1 (5 bases). Trimming shortened V by 0 bases and J by 4 bases, and 10 bases separated the two germline ends. The length of the CDR3 is 14 residues. The germline CDR1 and CDR2 sequences are MDHEN and SYDVKM. The CDR3 DNA sequence: TGTGCCAGCAGTTTATGGGTAGGGGATTACGAGCAGTACTTC. As protein: CASSLWVGDYEQYF.

This chain joins TRBV20-1 and TRBJ2-7; D possibly matches TRBD1 or TRBD2 (6 bases each). The V end was cut by 5 bases, the J end by 3 bases, with 11 bases between. CDR3 length equals 12 residues. Germline-derived CDR1 and CDR2 are DFQATT and SNEGSKA (reference sequence). CDR3 sequence: CSAAGQYYEQYF. The DNA of the CDR3 is TGCAGTGCTGCGGGACAATACTACGAGCAGTACTTC.

The genes are TRBV5-5 and TRBJ2-5, with D hard to call. Germline CDR1 SGHKS, CDR2 YYEKEE (reference sequence). V was pared by 0 bases and J by 4 bases, with 13 bases between. The CDR3 extends over 15 amino acids. The CDR3 sequence is CASSLDTHRGETQYF. CDR3 DNA sequence: TGTGCCAGCAGCTTGGACACCCATAGAGGAGAGACCCAGTACTTC.